This TCR beta chain was sequenced during a study of shared clonotypes between healthy human individuals. Study-level results: Researchers sampled blood only, noting tissue repertoires likely differ.

Germline lookup yields CDR1 SEHNR and CDR2 FQNEAQ (reference sequence). This CDR3 comprises 12 residues. Trimming stripped 3 bases from V and 8 bases from J, with 5 bases between. Deep-level assay runs were performed. TCRdb keeps only in-frame clones here, not all; method: immunoSEQ multiplex PCR. The data contain about 2.4 million clones, roughly 93% of them singletons. This clone was counted a few times. Antigen specificity is unknown. Within the sample, other DNA sequences also encode this same CDR3. Material for sequencing was naive CD4+ T cells from PBMCs. Subset indicated: CD45RA+ positively selected. The sequence derives from a man in his late teens or twenties in good health. Some clones in this sample may be carry-over from other donors' samples. The J gene is TRBJ1-6, the V gene TRBV7-9; D is unclear. The CDR3 nucleotides are TGTGCCAGCAGCTTTGGGGATTCACCCCTCCACTTT. Protein: CASSFGDSPLHF.